Shown below are 9 T cell receptor beta chains from a single sample sequenced in a study of blood T cell repertoires in COVID-19. Libraries were prepared by immunoSEQ multiplex PCR; TCRdb keeps only in-frame clonotypes and omits some of them. The table shows about 120,000 clones, with 60% to 85% occurring only once. Specimen: peripheral blood. All receptors derive from a man aged 70-80 years with acute or convalescent COVID-19.

The chain joins TRBV6-6 to TRBJ1-1, with TRBD1 identical over 8 bases. The CDR3 consists of 14 residues. Germline V gene data show CDR1 as MNHNY and CDR2 as SVGAGI (reference sequence). With V trimmed by 2 bases and J by 6 bases, 5 bases remained unmatched. Written as DNA, the CDR3 is TGTGCCAGCAGTTACCTCGACAGGGGACCTGAAGCTTTCTTT. Translation: CASSYLDRGPEAFF.

The chain joins TRBV7-8 to TRBJ1-1; D uncertain. Germline CDR1 SGHVS, CDR2 FQNEAQ. The CDR3 runs 15 residues. The germline V and J ends were trimmed by 2 bases and 0 bases, with 10 bases remaining between them. CDR3 residues: CASSLFGRMNTEAFF. The CDR3 DNA sequence: TGTGCCAGCAGCTTATTTGGCAGGATGAACACTGAAGCTTTCTTT.

The CDR3 is CASSLYGIQYF. The DNA of the CDR3 is TGTGCCAGCAGCTTATACGGCATTCAGTACTTC. The J gene is TRBJ2-4, the V gene TRBV7-9; D is unclear. V shed 2 bases and J shed 9 bases, with 5 bases lying between them. Germline V lookup: CDR1 SEHNR, CDR2 FQNEAQ (reference sequence). This CDR3 is 11 amino acids long. The full variable domain, in which reference TRBV7-9 and TRBJ2-4 provide the parts outside the CDR3, is DTGVSQNPRHKITKRGQNVTFRCDPISEHNRLYWYRQTLGQGPEFLTYFQNEAQLEKSRLLSDRFSAERPKGSFSTLEIQRTEQGDSAMYLCASSLYGIQYFGAGTRLSVL.

This sequence joins TRBV11-2 and TRBJ2-7; D gene ambiguous. CDR1 is SGHAT and CDR2 is FQNNGV in the germline V gene. This CDR3 spans 15 amino acids. Trimming took off 1 base at V and 3 bases at J, with 13 bases between the two ends. Here the CDR3 reads CASSLGSIGVYEQYF. The CDR3, as DNA: TGTGCCAGCAGCTTAGGGTCTATCGGTGTCTACGAGCAGTACTTC.

CDR3 region: CASRGTSGYEQYF. Here the CDR3 DNA reads TGTGCCAGCAGGGGGACTAGCGGCTACGAGCAGTACTTC. The chain combines TRBV12-3 or TRBV12-4 with TRBJ2-7; 11 nucleotides match TRBD2. V lost 6 bases, J lost 3 bases, and 1 base stayed unmatched. This CDR3 contains 13 residues.

V and J are TRBV6-5 and TRBJ1-1; 9 bases line up with TRBD1. V lost 5 bases to trimming and J lost 6 bases; unmatched junction nucleotides: 4. The CDR3 spans 13 residues. The germline V gene has CDR1 MNHEY and CDR2 SVGAGI. The CDR3 sequence is CASSTGGYAEAFF. The CDR3 DNA follows: TGTGCCAGCAGTACAGGGGGCTACGCTGAAGCTTTCTTT.

The rearrangement uses TRBV19 and TRBJ2-4; D uncertain. Trimming stripped 5 bases from V and 8 bases from J, with 13 bases between. The CDR3 has 13 residues. CDR1 is LNHDA, CDR2 SQIVND, per germline (reference sequence). In nucleotides, the CDR3 is TGTGCCAGTAGTTTCAGGTTCAAGGACATTCAGTACTTC. The encoded protein is CASSFRFKDIQYF.

This clone was seen only a few times. This CDR3 is CASSSQARGYTF. CDR3 coding DNA: TGTGCCAGCAGTTCTCAAGCCCGGGGCTACACCTTC. The V call is TRBV6-5, the J call TRBJ1-2; D is uncertain. The CDR3 consists of 12 residues. Germline lookup yields CDR1 MNHEY and CDR2 SVGAGI. Between the trimmed V and J ends, which lost 4 bases and 8 bases, there was a span of 11 bases.

This sequence joins TRBV7-2 and TRBJ2-7; 7 positions agree with TRBD1. Germline loops: CDR1 SGHTA, CDR2 FQGNSA. The CDR3 loop spans 17 amino acids. The trim removed 5 bases at V and 1 base at J, leaving 14 bases unmatched. For the CDR3, the DNA is TGTGCCAGCAGCCGGCAAGTCAAGACAGGGATATCCTACGAGCAGTACTTC. Translated, it gives CASSRQVKTGISYEQYF.